This TCR beta chain was profiled in a study of blood T cell repertoires in COVID-19 (TCRdb year 2020). Describing the broader study: Samples covering the acute and convalescent phases of COVID-19 were provided by collaborators in the United States, Italy and Spain. The prospective study material was composed of cDNA or gDNA derived from T cells, B-cell-depleted T cells, or PBMCs. Deeply sampled blood TCRbeta repertoires from subjects exposed to, actively infected with, or recovered from COVID-19 were included in the dataset. The repertoires were released in a freely available public database intended as a resource for research on the immune response to SARS-CoV-2. Samples were obtained from the ongoing ImmuneRACE study (first 160 participants) and from 1,000 to 1,500 subjects provided by 6 global collaborators. Sample metadata almost always included a de-identified subject ID, COVID-19 status, age in years and sex. Where available, HLA class I and class II types were obtained from metadata supplied by the sample provider rather than from assay-based typing. What the work shows at the level of the full study, not this receptor alone: The quantity of clinical and demographic metadata differed by source and by participant and was supplied without curation.

This clone appeared once. Which antigen it targets is not known. Per-base qualities were not stored, and no clone one base away is much larger. The collaborating institutions used their own protocols to collect whole blood in K2EDTA tubes. For TCRbeta analysis, collaborators shipped samples in one of three forms: frozen whole blood, isolated PBMCs, or DNA extracted from either of those sample types. Reading from cysteine to phenylalanine, the CDR3 counts 16 amino acids. Just the 48-base CDR3 DNA is kept, in frame starting at base 1. Germline trimming: 5 bases from V, 3 bases from J; junction bases outside gene matches: 11. Sequences KGHSH (CDR1) and LQKENI (CDR2) are obtained from the germline V gene. TCRbeta CDR3 regions were amplified from genomic DNA using the immunoSEQ Assay, a bias-controlled multiplex PCR. In the paper's pipeline: Within the assay, amplification of reference gene primers was used to estimate how many nucleated cells each sample contained. Sequence reads were collapsed and filtered to measure the absolute abundance of every unique TCRbeta CDR3 rearrangement. For each sample, productive Simpson clonality was calculated as the square root of Simpson's diversity index over productive rearrangements. Held by TCRdb, this immuneACCESS table contains in-frame sequences only and omits some clones. Under half of the omission traces to an unresolved V gene where checked; the cause of the rest is unknown. The DNA was the basis for D and trimming; V, J and clone size are from that table. This sample comprises hundreds of thousands of clones, more than 75% of them detected only once. The ten largest clones represent about 1% of the sample.

The chain was built from TRBV18 and TRBJ2-7, with 9 junctional bases fitting TRBD1. This receptor was identified in a man aged 35 to 55 with acute or convalescent COVID-19. The sample was peripheral blood. The CDR3 region reads CASSVDLDRGNYEQYF. The nucleotide sequence is TGTGCCAGCTCAGTGGATCTGGACAGGGGCAACTACGAGCAGTACTTC.